The TCR beta chain under discussion was sequenced for a study of identical twins' blood T cells. Study findings and constraints: Twins shared more top CDR3 clonotypes than unrelated donors did. Twins reportedly had markedly more similar V usage than unrelated donors, even among out-of-frame TCRbeta clonotypes. Twin repertoire similarity may partly reflect shared environment.

The germline V gene has CDR1 KGHSH and CDR2 LQKENI. Trimming pared 6 bases from V and 7 bases from J, leaving 18 bases between. CDR3 length: 14 residues. Each TCR cDNA library carried sample-specific barcodes on both ends. TCRdb processed the 5' RACE reads anew with MiXCR; each CDR3 protein has one entry. The table shows a few hundred thousand distinct CDR3 sequences, with around 30% occurring only once. This clonotype was seen at least ten times. The antigen remains unidentified. This sequence originates from a woman between 18 and 49 years old in good health. The source material was PBMCs. The chain uses TRBV18 and TRBJ1-2, with D possibly matching TRBD1 (5 bases). The CDR3 nucleotides read TGTGCCAGCTCCCGAACAGGACTCAGGACTGGCTACACCTTC. As protein: CASSRTGLRTGYTF.